These T cell receptor beta chains were read from a single sample in a study of beta chain features in type 1 diabetes. Using immunoSEQ multiplex PCR, the repertoire was profiled, and TCRdb retains in-frame clones only, with some absent. The sample lists hundreds of thousands of clones, approximately 15% seen once, with 5.5% to 7.5% in the top ten. Input material: central memory CD4+ T cells from blood. The receptor source for this set is a man under 40 in good health. Both conserved end residues are part of each CDR3. The D gene is left open where the match is weak. Only part of the rows carry a size: once, few, many, or a class if the clone is expanded.

CDR3: CASSSLQGQETQYF; DNA: TGTGCCAGCAGTTCACTACAGGGCCAAGAGACCCAGTACTTC; size: few; V: TRBV28; D: .; J: TRBJ2-5
CDR3: CASSLGLVETQYF; DNA: TGTGCCAGCAGCTTGGGACTAGTGGAGACCCAGTACTTC; size: few; V: TRBV7-3; D: TRBD2; J: TRBJ2-5
CDR3: CASSPEGTGINSPLHF; DNA: TGTGCCAGCTCACCAGAAGGGACAGGGATAAATTCACCCCTCCACTTT; size: .; V: TRBV18; D: TRBD1; J: TRBJ1-6
CDR3: CASSLDREAMGYTF; DNA: TGCGCCAGCAGCTTGGACAGGGAGGCTATGGGCTACACCTTC; size: .; V: TRBV5-1; D: .; J: TRBJ1-2
CDR3: CASSLGTTSGNEQFF; DNA: TGCGCCAGCAGCCTCGGGACTACATCAGGCAATGAGCAGTTCTTC; size: few; V: TRBV5-1; D: TRBD2; J: TRBJ2-1
CDR3: CASSSQGVGRGAFF; DNA: TGCGCCAGCAGCTCGCAGGGAGTAGGACGGGGAGCTTTCTTT; size: few; V: TRBV5-1; D: .; J: TRBJ1-1
CDR3: CASSPGGQETQYF; DNA: TGTGCCAGCTCACCGGGAGGACAAGAGACCCAGTACTTC; size: .; V: TRBV18; D: .; J: TRBJ2-5
CDR3: CASNLYEGSPLHF; DNA: TGTGCCAGCAACCTCTATGAGGGTTCACCCCTCCACTTT; size: few; V: TRBV7-9; D: .; J: TRBJ1-6
CDR3: CASSVDRPSDTQYF; DNA: TGTGCCAGCAGTGTGGACAGGCCTTCAGATACGCAGTATTTT; size: .; V: TRBV6-1; D: TRBD1; J: TRBJ2-3
CDR3: CASSPLAVNEQFF; DNA: TGTGCCAGCAGCCCACTAGCGGTGAATGAGCAGTTCTTC; size: .; V: TRBV11-2; D: TRBD2; J: TRBJ2-1
CDR3: CASSLRGWNEQFF; DNA: TGCGCCAGCAGCCTCCGGGGGTGGAATGAGCAGTTCTTC; size: .; V: TRBV4-3; D: .; J: TRBJ2-1
CDR3: CASSSGLAHEQYF; DNA: TGTGCCAGCAGTTCGGGACTAGCCCACGAGCAGTACTTC; size: .; V: TRBV6-5; D: TRBD2; J: TRBJ2-7
CDR3: CASSSTPNKNTEAFF; DNA: TGCGCCAGCAGCTCCACCCCCAACAAGAACACTGAAGCTTTCTTT; size: few; V: TRBV5-1; D: .; J: TRBJ1-1
CDR3: CAWKRGVTEAFF; DNA: TGTGCCTGGAAAAGGGGAGTTACTGAAGCTTTCTTT; size: few; V: TRBV30; D: .; J: TRBJ1-1
CDR3: CASSGSDKNIQYF; DNA: TGTGCCAGTAGCGGGTCCGACAAAAACATTCAGTACTTC; size: .; V: TRBV9; D: TRBD2; J: TRBJ2-4
CDR3: CASSIKLSGANVLTF; DNA: TGTGCCAGCAGCATCAAACTCTCTGGGGCCAACGTCCTGACTTTC; size: few; V: TRBV4-1; D: .; J: TRBJ2-6
CDR3: CASSLHSGRVKETQYF; DNA: TGTGCCAGCAGCCTTCATAGCGGGAGGGTAAAAGAGACCCAGTACTTC; size: few; V: TRBV14; D: TRBD2; J: TRBJ2-5
CDR3: CASSPGTSGIPQYF; DNA: TGTGCCAGCAGCCCCGGGACTAGCGGGATCCCGCAGTATTTT; size: few; V: TRBV7-3; D: TRBD2; J: TRBJ2-3